What follows are 6 T cell receptor beta chains derived from one specimen sequenced in a study of T cell responses to AZD1222 COVID-19 vaccine. TCRdb keeps only in-frame clones here, not all; method: immunoSEQ multiplex PCR. This sample has some 150,000 clones; 90% to 95% occur once, and the top ten carry 0.7% to 1%. The material was peripheral blood, obtained on day 0 of MenACWY control vaccination. Source of these receptors: an adult in good health.

The genes are TRBV6-5 and TRBJ2-2; D unclear. Germline V gene sequence: CDR1 MNHEY, CDR2 SVGAGI. The germline V and J ends were trimmed by 5 bases and 4 bases, with 5 bases remaining between them. The CDR3 loop spans 12 amino acids. CDR3 nucleotide sequence: TGTGCCAGCAGTCGAGTCACCGGGGAGCTGTTTTTT. Encoded protein: CASSRVTGELFF.

The chain couples TRBV5-4 to TRBJ2-3; TRBD2 agrees at 10 bases. The germline CDR1 and CDR2 sequences are SGHNT and YYREEE (reference sequence). The V and J ends lost 4 bases and 5 bases, in that order; junction bases with no gene match: 10. The CDR3 loop spans 16 amino acids. CDR3 region: CASSDRLAGFIDTQYF. The CDR3, as DNA: TGTGCCAGCAGCGACCGACTAGCGGGTTTCATAGATACGCAGTATTTT.

V is TRBV7-9 and J is TRBJ1-1; perhaps TRBD1 as D (5 bases). CDR1 and CDR2 from the germline V gene are SEHNR and FQNEAQ (reference sequence). This CDR3 is built from 13 residues. The V end was cut by 3 bases, the J end by 3 bases, with 8 bases between. CDR3: CASSFSRDTEAFF. The CDR3, as DNA: TGTGCCAGCAGCTTTAGCAGGGACACTGAAGCTTTCTTT.

This chain links TRBV2 with TRBJ1-1; no firm D call. The CDR3 is 15 amino acids. With 7 bases removed from V and 1 base from J, the gap between germline ends came to 16 bases. Germline-derived CDR1 and CDR2 are SNHLY and FYNNEI. CDR3 nucleotides: TGTGCCAGCAATTCCAGGAGAGGGAAGAACACTGAAGCTTTCTTT. This codes for CASNSRRGKNTEAFF.

The rearrangement joins TRBV7-9 to TRBJ1-2; 10 bases align to TRBD1. The CDR3 extends over 15 amino acids. The V gene's germline CDR1 is SEHNR and CDR2 FQNEAQ (reference sequence). Trimming at V came to 5 bases and at J to 3 bases, leaving 6 bases not matched to a gene. CDR3 sequence reads: CASSPWDRGDYGYTF. CDR3 sequence (DNA): TGTGCCAGCAGCCCTTGGGACAGGGGCGACTATGGCTACACCTTC. The whole variable domain, remainder taken from reference TRBV7-9 and TRBJ1-2, is DTGVSQNPRHKITKRGQNVTFRCDPISEHNRLYWYRQTLGQGPEFLTYFQNEAQLEKSRLLSDRFSAERPKGSFSTLEIQRTEQGDSAMYLCASSPWDRGDYGYTFGSGTRLTVV.

This clone has a single count. J is TRBJ2-7 and V is TRBV10-3; 10 nucleotides align to TRBD1. The junction had 6 bases not matched to a gene; V was cut back by 2 bases and J by 5 bases. The length of the CDR3 is 15 residues. Looked up from germline, CDR1 is ENHRY and CDR2 is SYGVKD. CDR3 sequence reads: CAISEGGTGENEQYF. The CDR3, as DNA: TGTGCCATCAGTGAGGGTGGGACAGGGGAAAACGAGCAGTACTTC.